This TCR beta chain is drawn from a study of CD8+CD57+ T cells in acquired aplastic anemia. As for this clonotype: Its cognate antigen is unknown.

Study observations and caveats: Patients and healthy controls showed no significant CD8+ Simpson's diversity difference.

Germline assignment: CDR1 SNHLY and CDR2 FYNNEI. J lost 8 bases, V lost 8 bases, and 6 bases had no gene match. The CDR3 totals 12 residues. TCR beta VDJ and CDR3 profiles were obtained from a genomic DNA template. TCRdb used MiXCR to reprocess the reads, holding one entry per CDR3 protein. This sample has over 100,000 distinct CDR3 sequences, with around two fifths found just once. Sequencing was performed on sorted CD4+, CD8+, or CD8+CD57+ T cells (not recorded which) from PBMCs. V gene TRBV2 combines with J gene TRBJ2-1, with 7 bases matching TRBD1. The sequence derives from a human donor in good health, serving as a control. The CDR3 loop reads CASSRTGYEQFF. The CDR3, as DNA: TGTGCCAGCTCTCGGACAGGTTATGAGCAGTTCTTC.